This passage covers 31 T cell receptor beta chains from one sample sequenced in a study of control samples from healthy donors and cancer patients (dated by TCRdb to 2018 to 2020). The library was prepared using the immunoSEQ multiplex PCR assay. TCRdb re-hosts the immuneACCESS table, in-frame sequences only. Its copies lack some clones; in the studies checked, an unresolved V gene accounts for under half of them, and the cause for the rest is not known. The sample table lists about 73,000 clones, 94% of them with a count of one. The ten biggest clones cover approximately 5.7% of the sample. Sequences were obtained from blood. The receptors derive from a woman aged 40 to 49 in good health.

The rearrangement uses TRBV4-1 and TRBJ2-1; D is uncertain. V was pared by 1 base and J by 5 bases, with 6 bases between. Germline assignment: CDR1 MGHRA and CDR2 YSYEKL. CDR3 length: 13 residues. The CDR3 loop reads CASSQGADNEQFF. The CDR3 region has the DNA TGCGCCAGCAGCCAAGGGGCGGACAATGAGCAGTTCTTC.

The rearrangement joins TRBV5-6 to TRBJ2-7, with a tentative D call TRBD2 (7 bases). Trimming left V 7 bases short and J 5 bases short, with 16 bases between. Germline CDR1 and CDR2: SGHDT and YYEEEE. The CDR3 runs 13 residues. The chain's CDR3 is CASGGGALDEQYF. CDR3 nucleotides: TGTGCCAGCGGTGGGGGGGCGCTGGACGAGCAGTACTTC.

This clone was recorded once. The genes are TRBV27 and TRBJ1-2, with TRBD1 identical over 8 bases. CDR3 length: 15 residues. From germline, CDR1 is MNHEY and CDR2 SMNVEV (reference sequence). J was trimmed by 4 bases and V by 5 bases; bases with no gene match: 9. The CDR3 loop reads CASSRSAGGIYGYTF. In nucleotides, the CDR3 is TGTGCCAGCAGTAGGTCGGCAGGGGGCATCTATGGCTACACCTTC.

The chain carries TRBV2 and TRBJ1-5; 10 nucleotides match TRBD1. Germline assignment: CDR1 SNHLY and CDR2 FYNNEI. The trim removed 7 bases at V and 7 bases at J, leaving 10 bases unmatched. The CDR3 runs to 15 residues. The CDR3 DNA reads TGTGCCAGCACCCCGACAGGGGGCGTGGGGCAGCCCCAGCATTTT. Its translation is CASTPTGGVGQPQHF.

The chain combines TRBV4-2 with TRBJ1-1; 7 bases align to TRBD1. Germline CDR1 and CDR2: LGHNA and YNFKEQ. The CDR3 is made up of 14 amino acids. Trimming cost V 6 bases and J 0 bases; bases outside gene matches: 4. The CDR3 DNA is TGTGCCAGCAGGGGGGGACAGTTGAACACTGAAGCTTTCTTT. This encodes CASRGGQLNTEAFF.

The chain is built from TRBV19 and TRBJ2-7; weak D call: TRBD2 (5 bases). The CDR3 loop spans 11 amino acids. Germline lookup yields CDR1 LNHDA and CDR2 SQIVND (reference sequence). Trimming cost V 3 bases and J 13 bases, with 13 bases left between them. Here the CDR3 reads CASSIGEIQYF. The CDR3 DNA sequence: TGTGCCAGTAGTATCGGGGAGATCCAATACTTC.

As DNA, the CDR3 is TGTGCCAGCAGCGTCGACGGCACAGATACGCAGTATTTT. This encodes CASSVDGTDTQYF. This chain connects TRBV7-3 to TRBJ2-3; no firm D call. The V end lost 5 bases, the J end lost 1 base, and 7 bases lay between the germline ends. The CDR3 is 13 amino acids. Looked up from germline, CDR1 is SGHTA and CDR2 is FQGTGA.

The genes are TRBV6-1 and TRBJ1-1; possible D gene TRBD1, 6 bases. Germline-derived CDR1 and CDR2 are MNHNS and SASEGT. This CDR3 has 15 residues. V was trimmed by 0 bases and J by 0 bases, leaving 8 bases between them. The CDR3 DNA sequence: TGTGCCAGCAGTGAAGCACAGGGCCTGAACACTGAAGCTTTCTTT. It specifies CASSEAQGLNTEAFF.

This chain uses TRBV19 with TRBJ2-7; possible D gene TRBD1, 5 bases. The CDR3 is 13 amino acids. Looked up from germline, CDR1 is LNHDA and CDR2 is SQIVND (reference sequence). V was cut by 7 bases and J by 5 bases, with 15 bases left in between. The CDR3, as DNA: TGTGCCAGTACAGGGTCCCAATCCGACGAGCAGTACTTC. The encoded protein is CASTGSQSDEQYF.

The rearrangement uses TRBV4-1 and TRBJ2-2; maybe TRBD2 (5 bases). The germline CDR1 and CDR2 sequences are MGHRA and YSYEKL. CDR3 length: 17 residues. With 4 bases removed from V and 0 bases from J, the gap between germline ends came to 15 bases. The CDR3 region has the DNA TGCGCCAGCAGCCTCCCTCCACGGACTCCGAACACCGGGGAGCTGTTTTTT. Translating gives CASSLPPRTPNTGELFF.

The chain recombines TRBV11-2 with TRBJ1-1; 8 nucleotides line up with TRBD1. V was pared by 2 bases and J by 1 base, with 3 bases of the junction left unmatched. The CDR3 spans 15 residues. CDR1 is SGHAT and CDR2 is FQNNGV in the germline V gene. The CDR3 spells CASSLTGTGNTEAFF. CDR3 DNA sequence: TGTGCCAGCAGCTTAACCGGGACAGGGAACACTGAAGCTTTCTTT.

The chain uses TRBV9 and TRBJ1-2; a possible D gene is TRBD1 (5 bases). This CDR3 has 16 residues. V lost 4 bases to trimming and J lost 0 bases, with 16 bases between them. Germline CDR1 and CDR2: SGDLS and YYNGEE. The CDR3 spells CASSPRVWGANYGYTF. CDR3 sequence (DNA): TGTGCCAGCAGCCCCAGGGTTTGGGGAGCTAACTATGGCTACACCTTC.

The chain uses TRBV7-2 and TRBJ2-3; TRBD2 agrees at 13 bases. CDR3 length equals 17 residues. The germline V gene encodes CDR1 SGHTA and CDR2 FQGNSA. The V and J ends lost 0 bases and 5 bases, in that order; junction bases with no gene match: 5. The DNA of the CDR3 is TGTGCCAGCAGCTTAGCGGTAACTAGCGGGAGGGTAGATACGCAGTATTTT. This gives the protein CASSLAVTSGRVDTQYF.

The chain links TRBV6-6 to TRBJ1-5, with no clear D. The V gene's germline CDR1 is MNHNY and CDR2 SVGAGI (reference sequence). The CDR3 contains 15 residues. V was clipped by 1 base and J by 3 bases, with 10 bases between them. CDR3 DNA sequence: TGTGCCAGCAGTTACTACATCGAGGACAATCAGCCCCAGCATTTT. It yields the protein CASSYYIEDNQPQHF.

The chain employs TRBV4-2 and TRBJ1-5; the match to TRBD1 covers 7 bases. Germline assignment: CDR1 LGHNA and CDR2 YNFKEQ. There are 16 residues in the CDR3. With 0 bases clipped from V and 6 bases from J, the junction kept 8 bases outside the gene matches. CDR3 in DNA: TGTGCCAGCAGCCAAGATCGGGTGACAGGGCGTCAGCCCCAGCATTTT. It is translated as CASSQDRVTGRQPQHF.

The gene calls are TRBV10-3 and TRBJ1-1; D gene ambiguous. This CDR3 is 17 amino acids long. Trimming pared 2 bases from V and 1 base from J, leaving 17 bases between. The germline V gene has CDR1 ENHRY and CDR2 SYGVKD. CDR3 residues: CAISEPRSPSGNTEAFF. The CDR3 DNA is TGTGCCATCAGTGAGCCTCGGAGTCCATCAGGGAACACTGAAGCTTTCTTT.

The gene calls are TRBV4-3 and TRBJ2-3, with D possibly TRBD2 on 6 matching bases. Germline-derived CDR1 and CDR2 are LGHNA and YSLEER. V dropped 3 bases and J dropped 0 bases, with 16 bases sitting between them. CDR3 length equals 17 residues. CDR3 protein: CASSQRVGGLSTDTQYF. In DNA, the CDR3 is TGCGCCAGCAGCCAGAGAGTGGGCGGACTAAGCACAGATACGCAGTATTTT.

V usage is TRBV19 and J usage is TRBJ2-5; the match to TRBD1 covers 9 bases. The CDR3 has 14 amino acids. V gave up 10 bases and J gave up 5 bases; unmatched junction bases: 11. Germline assignment: CDR1 LNHDA and CDR2 SQIVND (reference sequence). The CDR3 protein is CATAATGGFETQYF. The CDR3 coding sequence is TGTGCCACCGCCGCGACAGGGGGTTTTGAGACCCAGTACTTC.

V and J are TRBV7-2 and TRBJ2-3, with D perhaps TRBD1 (6 bases). V was cut by 3 bases and J by 3 bases, with 7 bases left in between. The CDR3 runs to 13 residues. Germline-derived CDR1 and CDR2 are SGHTA and FQGNSA. This CDR3 reads CASSFQGTDTQYF. In DNA, the CDR3 is TGTGCCAGCAGCTTCCAGGGGACAGATACGCAGTATTTT.

The chain employs TRBV6-2 or TRBV6-3 and TRBJ2-3; TRBD1 aligns across 7 bases. Germline assignment: CDR1 MNHEY and CDR2 SVGEGT. After removal of 2 bases from V and 3 bases from J, the junction contained 8 bases not matched to a gene. The CDR3 covers 16 residues. The CDR3: CASSYELQGTTDTQYF. For the CDR3, the DNA is TGTGCCAGCAGTTACGAACTACAGGGGACGACAGATACGCAGTATTTT.

This CDR3 is CASSKARVTGFF. CDR3 DNA: TGTGCCAGCAGCAAAGCCAGGGTAACAGGTTTCTTC. V and J are TRBV21-1 and TRBJ2-1; TRBD1 is taken as the D call from the table, unchecked against the DNA. TRBV21-1 counts as a pseudogene. The CDR3 is 12 residues long.

The gene calls are TRBV7-6 and TRBJ1-2; D gene unclear. CDR1 SGHVS and CDR2 FNYEAQ come from the germline V gene. V was cut by 1 base and J by 2 bases, with 14 bases left in between. This CDR3 spans 16 amino acids. CDR3 residues: CASSLGGEDANYGYTF. The DNA for the CDR3 is TGTGCCAGCAGCTTAGGGGGTGAAGACGCCAACTATGGCTACACCTTC.

V usage is TRBV7-2 and J usage is TRBJ1-2; 10 bases fit TRBD1. J lost 8 bases, V lost 1 base, and 4 bases had no gene match. The CDR3 extends over 14 amino acids. Germline CDR1 reads SGHTA; CDR2 reads FQGNSA. The CDR3 loop is CASSLDGTGVGYTF. The CDR3 DNA sequence: TGTGCCAGCAGCTTAGACGGGACAGGGGTAGGCTACACCTTC.

This chain joins TRBV7-9 and TRBJ1-1, with 8 bases that match TRBD1. Germline CDR1 and CDR2: SEHNR and FQNEAQ (reference sequence). Losses at the gene ends were 11 bases for V and 4 bases for J; bases not matched to a gene: 9. This CDR3 comprises 13 residues. CDR3 sequence reads: CAGDQGAGTEAFF. Here the CDR3 DNA reads TGTGCCGGAGACCAGGGGGCTGGCACTGAAGCTTTCTTT. The whole variable domain, filled in from reference TRBV7-9 and TRBJ1-1, reads DTGVSQNPRHKITKRGQNVTFRCDPISEHNRLYWYRQTLGQGPEFLTYFQNEAQLEKSRLLSDRFSAERPKGSFSTLEIQRTEQGDSAMYLCAGDQGAGTEAFFGQGTRLTVV.

This chain links TRBV6-5 with TRBJ2-7; D is possibly TRBD1 (6 bases). The CDR3 covers 15 residues. Trimming removed 5 bases from V and 0 bases from J, with 14 bases in between. Germline V gene data show CDR1 as MNHEY and CDR2 as SVGAGI. CDR3: CASSQGLSISYEQYF. The CDR3 DNA sequence: TGTGCCAGCAGTCAGGGGCTCAGTATCTCCTACGAGCAGTACTTC.

Written as DNA, the CDR3 is TGTGCCAGCAGTTACTCGACAGGGCTGGATGGCTACACCTTC. It yields the protein CASSYSTGLDGYTF. This chain uses TRBV6-5 with TRBJ1-2; the match to TRBD1 covers 7 bases. Per the germline V gene, CDR1 is MNHEY and CDR2 is SVGAGI. This CDR3 contains 14 residues. V shed 0 bases, J shed 6 bases, and the junction held 4 bases outside the gene matches.

The rearrangement links TRBV12-3 or TRBV12-4 to TRBJ1-5; D possibly corresponds to TRBD1 (5 bases). This CDR3 comprises 13 residues. V was pared by 4 bases and J by 11 bases, with 15 bases between. The CDR3 is CASSSQGGWAQHF. The CDR3 nucleotides are TGTGCCAGCAGTTCTCAGGGCGGGTGGGCCCAGCATTTT.

The V gene is TRBV30, the J gene TRBJ1-4; TRBD1 is a possible D gene (5 bases). Looked up from germline, CDR1 is GTSNPN and CDR2 is SVGIG (reference sequence). Trimming removed 7 bases from V and 6 bases from J, with 12 bases in between. The CDR3 loop spans 12 amino acids. Written as DNA, the CDR3 is TGTGCCTTGTCAAGGGGATATGAAAAACTGTTTTTT. Translating gives CALSRGYEKLFF.

The gene calls are TRBV2 and TRBJ2-7; 13 nucleotides match TRBD2. The CDR3 consists of 11 residues. Germline CDR1 SNHLY, CDR2 FYNNEI. The CDR3 region is CGTSGGYEQYF. The CDR3, as DNA: TGTGGGACTAGCGGGGGTTACGAGCAGTACTTC.

This clone was seen only once. J is TRBJ2-1 and V is TRBV4-1; 14 nucleotides align to TRBD2. Germline CDR1 and CDR2: MGHRA and YSYEKL. After removal of 4 bases from V and 10 bases from J, the junction contained 12 bases not matched to a gene. This CDR3 contains 17 residues. Here the CDR3 DNA reads TGCGCCAGCAGCCGTGGGACTAGCGGGAGAGGGGATGGGGAGCAGTTCTTC. The encoded protein is CASSRGTSGRGDGEQFF.

DNA for the CDR3: TGTGCCAGCAGCTTAAGGTCGACGGAGACCCAGTACTTC. This gives the protein CASSLRSTETQYF. The chain uses TRBV7-2 and TRBJ2-5; D remains ambiguous. The CDR3 is 13 residues long. V lost 2 bases to trimming and J lost 5 bases, with 9 bases between them. Germline lookup yields CDR1 SGHTA and CDR2 FQGNSA.